The 21 T cell receptor beta chains below all came from one sample that was sequenced in a study of blood T cell repertoires in COVID-19. Sequenced by immunoSEQ multiplex PCR; TCRdb stores in-frame clones only, minus some. Of some 210,000 clones listed, around 82% were seen once; the top ten hold approximately 12%. Sequenced input: peripheral blood. The receptors originated from a middle-aged woman with acute or convalescent COVID-19.

The chain carries TRBV19 and TRBJ1-5; 7 bases agree with TRBD1. This CDR3 spans 13 amino acids. Germline V gives CDR1 LNHDA, CDR2 SQIVND (reference sequence). V shed 7 bases and J 7 bases; nucleotides not matched to a gene: 7. The CDR3 DNA reads as TGTGCCAGTACTGACAGGGAACGGCAGCCCCAGCATTTT. Translated: CASTDRERQPQHF. Complete variable domain (other parts from reference TRBV19 and TRBJ1-5): DGGITQSPKYLFRKEGQNVTLSCEQNLNHDAMYWYRQDPGQGLRLIYYSQIVNDFQKGDIAEGYSVSREKKESFPLTVTSAQKNPTAFYLCASTDRERQPQHFGDGTRLSIL.

The chain combines TRBV10-1 with TRBJ1-1, with D perhaps TRBD1 (5 bases). V lost 2 bases, J lost 2 bases, and 12 bases lay in between. This CDR3 has 15 amino acids. Germline V gene sequence: CDR1 WNHNN, CDR2 SYGVQD (reference sequence). CDR3: CASSEASTVNTEAFF. The CDR3 DNA follows: TGCGCCAGCAGTGAGGCTTCGACAGTAAACACTGAAGCTTTCTTT.

This clone was counted many times. The gene calls are TRBV7-6 and TRBJ2-3; TRBD2 agrees at 7 bases. The junction had 9 bases not matched to a gene; V was cut back by 7 bases and J by 2 bases. Germline lookup yields CDR1 SGHVS and CDR2 FNYEAQ. This CDR3 is 15 amino acids long. The CDR3 spells CASTPGGEFTDTQYF. The CDR3 region has the DNA TGTGCCAGCACCCCTGGGGGGGAATTCACAGATACGCAGTATTTT. Filled out from reference TRBV7-6 and TRBJ2-3, the complete variable domain reads GAGVSQSPRYKVTKRGQDVALRCDPISGHVSLYWYRQALGQGPEFLTYFNYEAQQDKSGLPNDRFSAERPEGSISTLTIQRTEQRDSAMYRCASTPGGEFTDTQYFGPGTRLTVL.

The chain carries TRBV6-4 and TRBJ1-4; no clear D. The CDR3 covers 16 residues. V lost 5 bases to trimming and J lost 0 bases, with 13 bases between them. In germline, CDR1 is MRHNA, CDR2 SNTAGT. CDR3 residues: CASSTDFAATNEKLFF. CDR3 in DNA: TGTGCCAGCAGTACCGACTTCGCTGCAACTAATGAAAAACTGTTTTTT.

The chain carries TRBV4-2 and TRBJ1-2; tentatively, D is TRBD1 (6 bases). The CDR3 loop spans 15 amino acids. CDR1 is LGHNA, CDR2 YNFKEQ, per germline. The V end was cut by 3 bases, the J end by 0 bases, with 11 bases between. The CDR3 sequence: CASSQDRTANYGYTF. The CDR3 DNA reads as TGTGCCAGCAGCCAGGACAGAACAGCTAACTATGGCTACACCTTC.

The chain carries TRBV19 and TRBJ2-7; 11 positions agree with TRBD2. V shed 5 bases, J shed 2 bases, and the junction held 11 bases outside the gene matches. The V gene's germline CDR1 is LNHDA and CDR2 SQIVND (reference sequence). The CDR3 covers 17 residues. CDR3 protein: CASSSGLAGRGTYEQYF. The CDR3 coding sequence is TGTGCCAGTAGTTCCGGACTAGCGGGTAGGGGGACCTACGAGCAGTACTTC.

This chain joins TRBV25-1 and TRBJ2-5; D gene uncertain. The CDR3 totals 14 residues. The V end was cut by 0 bases, the J end by 4 bases, with 9 bases between. The germline V gene has CDR1 MGHDK and CDR2 SYGVNS. The chain's CDR3 is CASSEYQSRETQYF. The DNA for the CDR3 is TGTGCCAGCAGTGAATATCAGTCTCGAGAGACCCAGTACTTC.

This clone was counted only a few times. The chain recombines TRBV10-3 with TRBJ2-1; TRBD1 agrees at 7 bases. Germline V CDR1 and CDR2: ENHRY, SYGVKD. The CDR3 sequence is 13 residues long. Trimming at V came to 6 bases and at J to 7 bases, leaving 6 bases not matched to a gene. CDR3: CAIRTGQENEQFF. The CDR3 coding sequence is TGTGCCATCAGGACAGGACAGGAGAATGAGCAGTTCTTC.

The chain joins TRBV3-1 (or the pseudogene TRBV3-2) to TRBJ2-5; 8 bases line up with TRBD2. V lost 2 bases to trimming and J lost 4 bases; unmatched junction nucleotides: 9. This CDR3 spans 16 amino acids. Germline values: CDR1 LGHDT, CDR2 YNNKEL (reference sequence). The CDR3 sequence is CASSQSRGRLGETQYF. The DNA of the CDR3 is TGTGCCAGCAGCCAATCGCGCGGGAGGTTAGGAGAGACCCAGTACTTC.

This chain connects TRBV5-6 to TRBJ2-7; TRBD1 aligns across 8 bases. This CDR3 has 16 amino acids. V trimming: 4 bases; J trimming: 3 bases; junction bases outside the gene matches: 12. Germline V lookup: CDR1 SGHDT, CDR2 YYEEEE. The CDR3 is CASSPEAFDRGYEQYF. DNA of the CDR3: TGTGCCAGCAGCCCGGAAGCCTTTGACAGGGGCTACGAGCAGTACTTC.

The gene calls are TRBV27 and TRBJ1-1; no definite D call. Germline V gene sequence: CDR1 MNHEY, CDR2 SMNVEV (reference sequence). V gave up 5 bases and J gave up 4 bases, with 14 bases separating them. This CDR3 comprises 14 residues. This CDR3 is CASSPPPSFTEAFF. The CDR3 DNA is TGTGCCAGCAGTCCCCCCCCCTCCTTCACTGAAGCTTTCTTT.

CDR3 residues: CASSNCGSVNQPQHF. In nucleotides, the CDR3 is TGTGCCAGCAGCAATTGCGGGTCTGTCAATCAGCCCCAGCATTTT. The chain employs TRBV21-1 and TRBJ1-5. TRBV21-1 corresponds to a pseudogene. The CDR3 length is 15 residues.

The chain joins TRBV3-1 (or the pseudogene TRBV3-2) to TRBJ1-1; a possible D gene is TRBD1 (5 bases). This CDR3 has 15 amino acids. Germline V gene data show CDR1 as LGHDT and CDR2 as YNNKEL (reference sequence). Trimming removed 1 base from V and 5 bases from J, with 14 bases in between. Here the CDR3 reads CASSQARVVSTEAFF. CDR3 sequence (DNA): TGTGCCAGCAGCCAAGCCAGGGTGGTCTCGACTGAAGCTTTCTTT.

The V and J genes are TRBV12-3 or TRBV12-4 and TRBJ2-3, with D possibly TRBD2 on 6 matching bases. The V end lost 7 bases, the J end lost 5 bases, and 13 bases lay between the germline ends. The CDR3 is 13 amino acids. CDR3 in amino acids: CASNPRGRDTQYF. DNA of the CDR3: TGTGCCAGCAATCCCCGGGGGAGAGATACGCAGTATTTT.

V usage is TRBV2 and J usage is TRBJ1-2; 12 nucleotides match TRBD1. This CDR3 has 15 residues. Germline-derived CDR1 and CDR2 are SNHLY and FYNNEI. V lost 6 bases, J lost 3 bases, and 5 bases stayed unmatched. The CDR3 is CASRGTGGRYYGYTF. The CDR3 nucleotides are TGTGCCAGCAGGGGGACAGGGGGCCGGTACTATGGCTACACCTTC.

This chain connects TRBV7-8 to TRBJ2-1; 11 bases agree with TRBD2. Germline V gives CDR1 SGHVS, CDR2 FQNEAQ. The trim removed 3 bases at V and 3 bases at J, leaving 1 base unmatched. The CDR3 sequence is 15 residues long. CDR3: CASSFSGGVYNEQFF. The CDR3, as DNA: TGTGCCAGCAGCTTTAGCGGGGGGGTCTACAATGAGCAGTTCTTC. Full variable domain (outside the CDR3, taken from reference TRBV7-8 and TRBJ2-1): GAGVSQSPRYKVAKRGQDVALRCDPISGHVSLFWYQQALGQGPEFLTYFQNEAQLDKSGLPSDRFFAERPEGSVSTLKIQRTQQEDSAVYLCASSFSGGVYNEQFFGPGTRLTVL.

On this clone itself: Different DNA sequences within this sample yield the same CDR3. The chain combines TRBV9 with TRBJ2-3, with a tentative D call TRBD2 (5 bases). With 0 bases removed from V and 6 bases from J, the gap between germline ends came to 8 bases. CDR3 length: 13 amino acids. Germline V gene lookup returns CDR1 SGDLS and CDR2 YYNGEE. The CDR3 DNA sequence: TGTGCCAGCAGCGTAGCCTGGAGGGATACGCAGTATTTT. Encoded protein: CASSVAWRDTQYF.

The V gene is TRBV3-1 (or the pseudogene TRBV3-2), the J gene TRBJ2-1; 8 bases map to TRBD2. The CDR3 runs to 15 residues. Germline V gives CDR1 LGHDT, CDR2 YNNKEL (reference sequence). Trimming took 2 bases from V and 9 from J; bases not matched to a gene: 9. CDR3 nucleotides: TGTGCCAGCAGCCAATCCGGGGGGGCTGGTAGTGAGCAGTTCTTC. Its protein is CASSQSGGAGSEQFF.

The genes are TRBV11-1 and TRBJ2-1; TRBD2 is a possible D gene (6 bases). CDR1 is SGHAT and CDR2 is FQDESV in the germline V gene (reference sequence). This CDR3 region has 16 residues. The ends were cut back, 1 base at V and 5 bases at J, with 15 bases in the middle. CDR3 sequence reads: CASSLVRLARNNEQFF. The CDR3 DNA follows: TGTGCCAGCAGCTTAGTGCGGCTAGCGAGAAACAATGAGCAGTTCTTC.

The chain is built from TRBV11-3 and TRBJ2-3; TRBD2 agrees at 9 bases. Germline CDR1 SGHNT, CDR2 YENEEA. CDR3 length: 13 residues. The V and J ends lost 5 bases and 7 bases, in that order; junction bases with no gene match: 4. In DNA form, the CDR3 reads TGTGCCAGCAGCCCGACTAGCGGTCATACGCAGTATTTT. The encoded protein is CASSPTSGHTQYF. Together with reference TRBV11-3 and TRBJ2-3, the CDR3 gives the full variable domain: EAGVVQSPRYKIIEKKQPVAFWCNPISGHNTLYWYLQNLGQGPELLIRYENEEAVDDSQLPKDRFSAERLKGVDSTLKIQPAELGDSAVYLCASSPTSGHTQYFGPGTRLTVL.

This rearrangement joins TRBV4-1 to TRBJ1-1; D unclear. The V gene lost 3 bases and the J gene lost 0 bases, with 5 bases spanning the gap. There are 13 residues in the CDR3. Per germline, CDR1 MGHRA and CDR2 YSYEKL. CDR3 coding DNA: TGCGCCAGCAGCCATGGCCTGAACACTGAAGCTTTCTTT. It is translated as CASSHGLNTEAFF.